A single sample is the source of the 9 T cell receptor beta chains below, sequenced in a study of molecular identifiers for immune sequencing clone quantification. TCRdb redid the calling of the PCR reads with MiXCR, one entry per CDR3 protein. Of about 320,000 distinct CDR3 sequences in the sample, about a quarter were seen once. The sequenced material came from naive CD8+ T cells from blood, with Jurkat cell RNA spiked in. The subset was: FACS-sorted CD8+CD4-CCR7+CD45RA+ naive T cells. All receptors derive from a human donor in good health. Some libraries in this study had Jurkat cell RNA spiked in.

This clonotype was seen ten or more times. V is TRBV19 and J is TRBJ2-7; no clear D gene. The CDR3 extends over 14 amino acids. Germline V gene lookup returns CDR1 LNHDA and CDR2 SQIVND (reference sequence). Deletions cut 3 bases from V and 0 bases from J, with 9 bases between. Written as DNA, the CDR3 is TGTGCCAGTAGTATTGGTAGCAGCTCCTACGAGCAGTACTTC. Protein sequence: CASSIGSSSYEQYF. Full variable domain (outside the CDR3, taken from reference TRBV19 and TRBJ2-7): DGGITQSPKYLFRKEGQNVTLSCEQNLNHDAMYWYRQDPGQGLRLIYYSQIVNDFQKGDIAEGYSVSREKKESFPLTVTSAQKNPTAFYLCASSIGSSSYEQYFGPGTRLTVT.

A few counts support this clonotype. This chain links TRBV15 with TRBJ2-7; 11 bases are a match to TRBD2. The CDR3 runs to 15 residues. Unmatched junction bases numbered 7, after V lost 5 bases and J lost 4 bases. Germline lookup yields CDR1 LNHNV and CDR2 YYDKDF (reference sequence). The CDR3 DNA reads TGTGCCACCAGCGTAGAGACTAGCGGGATTTACGAGCAGTACTTC. The encoded protein is CATSVETSGIYEQYF.

This clonotype has only a few counts. The chain uses TRBV20-1 and TRBJ2-3, with 8 bases lining up with TRBD2. Germline V lookup: CDR1 DFQATT, CDR2 SNEGSKA (reference sequence). The V gene end was trimmed by 6 bases and the J gene end by 1 base; junction bases not matched to a gene: 6. The CDR3 is 14 residues long. For the CDR3, the DNA is TGCAGTGCCCGTGGGCGGGGGGGCACAGATACGCAGTATTTT. It codes for CSARGRGGTDTQYF.

The V gene is TRBV5-1, the J gene TRBJ2-3; D unclear. The CDR3 is made up of 16 amino acids. Trimming cost V 0 bases and J 2 bases, with 13 bases left between them. Germline V gives CDR1 SGHRS, CDR2 YFSETQ. The CDR3 is CASSLVQRGSTDTQYF. The DNA of the CDR3 is TGCGCCAGCAGCTTGGTACAGAGAGGTTCCACAGATACGCAGTATTTT.

This clonotype was counted a few times. This rearrangement joins TRBV10-2 to TRBJ2-5, with D hard to call. Germline-derived CDR1 and CDR2 are WSHSY and SAAADI. Trimming took off 4 bases at V and 2 bases at J, with 11 bases between the two ends. CDR3 length equals 14 residues. The CDR3 here is CASSVYTGQETQYF. The DNA for the CDR3 is TGCGCCAGCAGTGTCTATACCGGTCAAGAGACCCAGTACTTC.

This clonotype was recorded a few times. This chain links TRBV30 with TRBJ2-7, with D maybe TRBD1 (5 bases). CDR3 size: 13 residues. Trimming took 1 base from V and 6 from J, leaving 13 bases between them. Germline CDR1 reads GTSNPN; CDR2 reads SVGIG (reference sequence). The CDR3 sequence: CAWSADSVGEQYF. Written as DNA, the CDR3 is TGTGCCTGGAGTGCCGACAGTGTAGGCGAGCAGTACTTC. The whole variable domain, filled in from reference TRBV30 and TRBJ2-7, reads SQTIHQWPATLVQPVGSPLSLECTVEGTSNPNLYWYRQAAGRGLQLLFYSVGIGQISSEVPQNLSASRPQDRQFILSSKKLLLSDSGFYLCAWSADSVGEQYFGPGTRLTVT.

At least ten counts were recorded for this clonotype. The chain recombines TRBV6-6 with TRBJ1-5, with D perhaps TRBD1 (5 bases). The CDR3 has 13 residues. Germline V gene sequence: CDR1 MNHNY, CDR2 SVGAGI (reference sequence). The ends were cut back, 5 bases at V and 6 bases at J, with 11 bases in the middle. DNA of the CDR3: TGTGCCAGCAGTCCCCTGGGGGGTCAGCCCCAGCATTTT. It translates to CASSPLGGQPQHF.

In regard to this clonotype: A read error is possible here, since a much larger clone lies one base away. CDR3 loop: CASRGTYTGGQPQHF. The CDR3 nucleotides read TGTGCCAGCCGTGGAACTTACACGGGAGGTCAGCCCCAGCATTTT. The chain recombines TRBV6-2 or TRBV6-3 with TRBJ1-5, with D unresolved. Deletions cut 8 bases from V and 6 bases from J, with 20 bases between. CDR1 and CDR2 (germline): MNHEY, SVGEGT. The CDR3 spans 15 residues.

In the case of this clonotype: This clone may be a read error of a much larger clone one base away. The gene calls are TRBV2 and TRBJ1-1; D is ambiguous. Trimming removed 6 bases at V and 4 bases at J, with 9 bases between. CDR1 and CDR2 from the germline V gene are SNHLY and FYNNEI. The CDR3 spans 12 residues. The CDR3 region is CASSDTFTEAFF. The CDR3 DNA is TGTGCCAGCAGCGATACGTTCACTGAAGCTTTCTTT.